The clone carrying this TCR beta chain has only a few counts. Its antigen is unknown. Per the germline V gene, CDR1 is MDHEN and CDR2 is SYDVKM. Trimming left V 3 bases short and J 4 bases short, with 7 bases between. The CDR3 is made up of 13 amino acids. This entry is derived from a study of CD8+ T cells in alopecia areata. Turning to the study itself: Among treated patients, oral tofacitinib was administered at 5 to 10 mg twice daily. Points from the study as a whole: Unlike in mice, where it was clearer, TCR sharing across patients was less clear, possibly HLA-related. Affected lesional scalp, above all in alopecia totalis/universalis, was more clonal than normal scalp.

The sequencing template was cDNA reverse transcribed from extracted RNA. Produced via immunoSEQ multiplex PCR; TCRdb's table is partial and in-frame only. The data hold some 99,000 clones, with 35% to 50% observed a single time. Those with alopecia areata gave lesional scalp punch biopsies and peripheral blood. The genes are TRBV28 and TRBJ1-5; D unresolved. The sequence was obtained from a human donor with alopecia areata. The sequenced sample consisted of CD4+ T cells sorted from blood. CDR3 loop: CASSFSGNQPQHF. CDR3 DNA sequence: TGTGCCAGCAGTTTTTCCGGGAATCAGCCCCAGCATTTT.